This TCR beta chain was profiled in a study of blood T cell repertoires in COVID-19. Profiling relied on immunoSEQ multiplex PCR, and the TCRdb table lists in-frame clones only, not all of them. The sample consists of around 300,000 clones, about 93% of them appearing once. Trimming cost V 8 bases and J 6 bases, with 14 bases left between them. Germline CDR1 and CDR2: KGHDR and SFDVKD. The CDR3 loop spans 13 amino acids. The origin of this receptor is a woman between 25 and 40 years old with COVID-19, enrolled during active disease. The specimen was peripheral blood. V and J are TRBV24-1 and TRBJ2-3, with D maybe TRBD2 (7 bases). The CDR3 nucleotides are TGTGCCACCACACCGGGGGGCGCGGATACGCAGTATTTT. It codes for CATTPGGADTQYF.